This TCR beta chain derives from a study of blood T cell repertoires in COVID-19. The wider study: Samples taken during acute and convalescent COVID-19 were collected in the United States, Italy and Spain. T cells, B-cell-depleted T cells, or PBMCs supplied cDNA or gDNA.

CDR1 and CDR2 (germline): LNHNV, YYDKDF (reference sequence). V dropped 1 base and J dropped 1 base, with 11 bases sitting between them. CDR3 length: 16 amino acids. Per the study methods: The assay estimated nucleated cells by amplifying reference gene primers. Sequencing was performed with immunoSEQ multiplex PCR; in TCRdb, only in-frame clones are kept and a portion is missing. V, J and clone size reflect that table, while D and trimming were determined from the DNA. The data contain about 56,000 clones, more than 75% of them singletons. The rearrangement joins TRBV15 to TRBJ2-1, with D possibly TRBD1 on 5 matching bases. The sequenced material came from peripheral blood. This receptor was obtained from a woman older than 75 with acute or convalescent COVID-19. The CDR3 here is CATSRVNSGSYNEQFF. The CDR3 nucleotides are TGTGCCACCAGCAGAGTCAACTCAGGGTCCTACAATGAGCAGTTCTTC.